This TCR beta chain was recovered during a study of cytomegalovirus exposure and HLA in healthy donors. Study observations and caveats: The productive fraction for most TCR beta V segments was about 87% or about 30% in an earlier analysis. In a later analysis, around 18,000 TCR beta sequences were associated with HLA alleles at 0.05 false discovery rate. In a later analysis, V- and J-gene trimming of beta chains associated with a DCLRE1C missense variant, replicated independently.

J gave up 6 bases and V 4 bases, and 12 bases lay outside the gene matches. The CDR3 has 16 amino acids. Germline V lookup: CDR1 SQVTM, CDR2 ANQGSEA. As to this clone: What it binds is not known.

This PCR relied on a set of 60 Vbeta primers and 13 Jbeta primers. As processed by the authors: Roughly 9.9 million shared chains were among the approximately 82 million unique TCR beta chains that a later analysis counted. The table came from immunoSEQ multiplex PCR; TCRdb's copy has only in-frame clones and leaves some out. V, J and clone size derive from that table, while D and trimming were established from the DNA sequence. The sample yields roughly 260,000 clones, 80% to 90% seen once. Sequencing was done on a sample of PBMCs. The chain carries TRBV29-1 and TRBJ2-1; TRBD1 agrees at 10 bases. The origin of this receptor is a woman aged 40 to 50 in good health and CMV-seropositive. CDR3 sequence (DNA): TGCAGCGTTGTTAATAAGGTGACAGGGGGCCTCAATGAGCAGTTCTTC. As protein: CSVVNKVTGGLNEQFF.